This T cell receptor beta chain emerged from a study of shared clonotypes between healthy human individuals. Study-wide background: CD4 naive and CD4 memory each took three plates per donor, while CD8 naive took two and CD8 memory one. Study observations and caveats: Non-shared clonotypes were found to have lower generation probabilities than the clonotypes that were shared by all four of the sorted-subset donors.

Remarks on this clone: Its antigen is not identified.

Naive CD8 cells lacked CD45RO and underwent positive selection for CCR7, leaving out terminally differentiated effector memory CD45RA+ cells. Within Nashville, Tennessee resided all donors, each a Caucasian adult. Profiling relied on immunoSEQ multiplex PCR, and the TCRdb table lists in-frame clones only, not all of them. The top ten clones hold 1.5% to 2% of a sample with roughly 2.1 million clones, under 95% of them seen once. This CDR3 contains 18 residues. Germline V lookup: CDR1 MDHEN, CDR2 SYDVKM. V shed 3 bases and J 3 bases; nucleotides not matched to a gene: 13. The J gene is TRBJ1-4, the V gene TRBV28, with 7 bases fitting TRBD1. The TCR comes from a man aged 18 to 30 in good health. Some clones in this sample may be carry-over from other donors' samples. The specimen sequenced was naive CD8+ T cells from PBMCs. The CDR3 region is CASSFRDSDLRANEKLFF. In DNA, the CDR3 is TGTGCCAGCAGTTTCCGGGACAGTGATCTTCGGGCTAATGAAAAACTGTTTTTT.